This T cell receptor beta chain is from a study of a mutant IDH1 vaccine in newly diagnosed glioma. Looking at the study overall: Patients were given eight vaccinations, scheduled in weeks 1, 3, 5, 7, 11, 15, 19 and 23.

In the case of this clone: Its antigen is not known.

The protocol was immunoSEQ multiplex PCR, while the TCRdb copy is restricted to in-frame clones and leaves out a portion. Seen here are around 42,000 clones, roughly 88% observed once, and the top ten hold around 1.7%. Germline lookup yields CDR1 SEHNR and CDR2 FQNEAQ (reference sequence). The CDR3 extends over 14 amino acids. Trimming removed 5 bases from V and 7 bases from J, with 17 bases in between. Described time point: week 5, during vaccination. Vaccination used 300 ug of mutant IDH1 20-mer peptide per dose, with topical imiquimod. Donors harbored newly found WHO grade 3 or 4 IDH1-mutant, ATRX-lost astrocytomas.

Sequenced material: PBMCs, taken from a glioma patient whose treatment included an IDH1 peptide vaccine. The V and J genes are TRBV7-9 and TRBJ2-5, with a weak D call TRBD1 (6 bases). The sequence was collected from a man aged 35 to 55 with glioma. This chain's CDR3 is CASSLGAAGGTQYF. CDR3 nucleotides: TGTGCCAGCAGCCTGGGGGCAGCCGGAGGGACCCAGTACTTC. Looking up the rest from reference TRBV7-9 and TRBJ2-5 gives the full variable domain: DTGVSQNPRHKITKRGQNVTFRCDPISEHNRLYWYRQTLGQGPEFLTYFQNEAQLEKSRLLSDRFSAERPKGSFSTLEIQRTEQGDSAMYLCASSLGAAGGTQYFGPGTRLLVL.